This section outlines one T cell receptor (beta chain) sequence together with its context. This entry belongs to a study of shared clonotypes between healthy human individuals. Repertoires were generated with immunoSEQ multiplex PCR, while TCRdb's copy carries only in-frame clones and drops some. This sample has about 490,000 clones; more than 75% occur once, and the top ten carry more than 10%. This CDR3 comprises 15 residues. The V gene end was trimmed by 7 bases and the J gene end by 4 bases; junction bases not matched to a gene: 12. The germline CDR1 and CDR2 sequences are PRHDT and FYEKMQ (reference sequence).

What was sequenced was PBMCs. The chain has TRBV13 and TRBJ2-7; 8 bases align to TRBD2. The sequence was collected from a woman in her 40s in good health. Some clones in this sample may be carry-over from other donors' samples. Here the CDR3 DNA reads TGTGCCAGCATCCAATTAGCGGGACCCACTTACGAGCAGTACTTC. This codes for CASIQLAGPTYEQYF.